The 16 T cell receptor beta chains presented below share a single source sample, sequenced in a study of T cells after posttransplantation cyclophosphamide. Control samples came 1 year after myeloablative marrow transplants with methotrexate plus calcineurin inhibitor. Produced via immunoSEQ multiplex PCR; TCRdb's table is partial and in-frame only. The repertoire includes roughly 15,000 clones, around 90% of them detected once, and around 4% sits in the top ten. This sample comprised PBMCs, obtained after an allogeneic stem cell transplant with a calcineurin inhibitor and methotrexate. These receptors were obtained from a male patient in his fifties or sixties who received an allogeneic stem cell transplant from an unrelated donor, was CMV-positive, and had chronic GVHD only. The graft donor may have contributed some T cells.

The chain links TRBV18 to TRBJ2-1; possible D gene TRBD2, 7 bases. V was pared by 6 bases and J by 4 bases, with 22 bases between. CDR3 length: 17 residues. Per germline, CDR1 KGHSH and CDR2 LQKENI. This CDR3 is CASSPRSVRGPYNEQFF. For the CDR3, the DNA is TGTGCCAGCTCCCCTAGGAGTGTGCGGGGGCCTTACAATGAGCAGTTCTTC.

The V call is TRBV9, the J call TRBJ2-1, with TRBD2 matching 12 bases. Germline V gene lookup returns CDR1 SGDLS and CDR2 YYNGEE. V shed 4 bases, J shed 8 bases, and the junction held 10 bases outside the gene matches. The CDR3 loop spans 16 amino acids. DNA for the CDR3: TGTGCCAGCAGCCTCCGACTAGCGGGAGAACTGGATGAGCAGTTCTTC. It translates to CASSLRLAGELDEQFF.

The CDR3 sequence is CASSWGFQETQYF. The DNA of the CDR3 is TGTGCCAGCAGCTGGGGCTTCCAAGAGACCCAGTACTTC. The chain links TRBV7-3 to TRBJ2-5; maybe TRBD1 (5 bases). V was trimmed by 4 bases and J by 1 base, leaving 7 bases between them. Germline CDR1 reads SGHTA; CDR2 reads FQGTGA. The CDR3 runs 13 residues.

This chain connects TRBV4-1 to TRBJ2-2, with 12 positions matching TRBD2. The CDR3 length is 18 residues. J lost 6 bases, V lost 0 bases, and 8 bases had no gene match. CDR1 is MGHRA and CDR2 is YSYEKL in the germline V gene. CDR3 residues: CASSQETWLAGGAGELFF. The CDR3 coding sequence is TGCGCCAGCAGCCAAGAAACGTGGCTAGCGGGGGGGGCCGGGGAGCTGTTTTTT.

The chain recombines TRBV11-3 with TRBJ2-4, with 10 nucleotides matching TRBD1. From germline, CDR1 is SGHNT and CDR2 YENEEA. J was trimmed by 4 bases and V by 5 bases; bases with no gene match: 11. The CDR3 runs to 17 residues. CDR3 loop: CASSLNDRGLSKNIQYF. The CDR3 DNA follows: TGTGCCAGCAGCCTTAACGACAGGGGGCTTAGTAAAAACATTCAGTACTTC.

The chain uses TRBV27 and TRBJ2-1; 14 positions match TRBD2. The V gene's germline CDR1 is MNHEY and CDR2 SMNVEV (reference sequence). The CDR3 consists of 17 residues. Trimming at V came to 4 bases and at J to 10 bases, leaving 12 bases not matched to a gene. The CDR3 protein is CASSSTGTSGGLREQFF. Written as DNA, the CDR3 is TGTGCCAGCAGTTCCACTGGGACTAGCGGGGGCTTGAGGGAGCAGTTCTTC.

This chain uses TRBV5-6 with TRBJ2-5, with a tentative D call TRBD2 (5 bases). Trimming took 2 bases from V and 5 from J, leaving 16 bases between them. The CDR3 loop spans 15 amino acids. Per the germline V gene, CDR1 is SGHDT and CDR2 is YYEEEE. For the CDR3, the DNA is TGTGCCAGCAGCTTAAGGGATATACCGGGGGAGACCCAGTACTTC. This translates into CASSLRDIPGETQYF.

The chain uses TRBV2 and TRBJ2-2; 8 bases agree with TRBD2. Germline V gene lookup returns CDR1 SNHLY and CDR2 FYNNEI. The CDR3 is 16 residues long. J was trimmed by 0 bases and V by 4 bases; bases with no gene match: 4. The CDR3 region has the DNA TGTGCCAGCAGTGGGGAAGCGGGGGCGAACACCGGGGAGCTGTTTTTT. Protein product: CASSGEAGANTGELFF.

The rearrangement uses TRBV28 and TRBJ2-7; a weak D match, TRBD2 (5 bases). This CDR3 is built from 14 residues. Per germline, CDR1 MDHEN and CDR2 SYDVKM. V was shortened by 4 bases and J by 2 bases, with 12 bases between the two germline ends. In DNA, the CDR3 is TGTGCCAGCAGTTCCGACCCCGGGGCCTACGAGCAGTACTTC. Its translation: CASSSDPGAYEQYF.

This clone is a singleton in its sample. The chain has TRBV5-5 and TRBJ2-2; maybe TRBD2 (7 bases). The CDR3 is 18 amino acids. Germline-derived CDR1 and CDR2 are SGHKS and YYEKEE (reference sequence). Trimming removed 1 base from V and 2 bases from J, with 18 bases in between. The DNA of the CDR3 is TGTGCCAGCAGCTTGAAGGGGACGGGGGGCCTCAACACCGGGGAGCTGTTTTTT. Translation gives CASSLKGTGGLNTGELFF.

The chain combines TRBV21-1 with TRBJ2-5; the table assigns TRBD1, which was not confirmed against the DNA. The J call could be wrong; TRBJ2-7 is a better fit for the DNA end. TRBV21-1 is a pseudogene locus. This CDR3 is built from 22 residues. This CDR3 is CASSNNIQRDSRVRPSSYEQYF. CDR3 bases: TGTGCCAGCAGCAACAACATACAACGGGACAGCCGAGTAAGACCAAGCTCCTACGAGCAGTACTTC.

Only a few counts were recorded for this clone. Mismatch with germline at one junction end may stem from a read error. V is TRBV6-1 and J is TRBJ1-1; D may be TRBD1 (5 bases). The CDR3 is 14 amino acids. From germline, CDR1 is MNHNS and CDR2 SASEGT. The CDR3 here is CASSEGWRGTSYSF. CDR3 bases: TGTGCCAGCAGTGAAGGGTGGAGGGGAACGTCGTATAGCTTT.

The gene calls are TRBV4-1 and TRBJ2-7; D ambiguous. Germline CDR1 is MGHRA and CDR2 is YSYEKL. Trimming stripped 1 base from V and 6 bases from J, with 13 bases between. The CDR3 runs 14 residues. The CDR3 DNA follows: TGCGCCAGCAGCCAAGTCCCTCTCCTATCCGAGCAGTACTTC. The encoded protein is CASSQVPLLSEQYF.

The chain uses TRBV9 and TRBJ1-2, with 7 bases fitting TRBD1. Germline V lookup: CDR1 SGDLS, CDR2 YYNGEE. The V and J ends lost 4 bases and 6 bases, in that order; junction bases with no gene match: 6. CDR3 length: 13 amino acids. In nucleotides, the CDR3 is TGTGCCAGCAGCCCTCACAGGGGAAATGGCTACACCTTC. It yields the protein CASSPHRGNGYTF.

J is TRBJ1-2 and V is TRBV27; the D is unclear. The CDR3 extends over 15 amino acids. Trimming stripped 6 bases from V and 4 bases from J, with 18 bases between. Per germline, CDR1 MNHEY and CDR2 SMNVEV (reference sequence). The DNA of the CDR3 is TGTGCCAGCAGCCTAGGAACCCCTAGTCTCTATGGCTACACCTTC. Protein sequence: CASSLGTPSLYGYTF.

The CDR3 here is CASSFKGRHQPQHF. Here the CDR3 DNA reads TGTGCCAGCAGCTTCAAGGGGAGGCATCAGCCCCAGCATTTT. This sequence joins TRBV5-6 and TRBJ1-5; a weak D match, TRBD1 (5 bases). With 2 bases removed from V and 5 bases from J, the gap between germline ends came to 11 bases. The CDR3 is 14 residues long. The germline V gene encodes CDR1 SGHDT and CDR2 YYEEEE.